This TCR beta chain comes out of a study of regulatory T cells in long-lasting Graves disease. General observations from the study: New patients shared 800 to 1,000 public clonotypes, and persistent patients shared more, with under 3,500.

In germline, CDR1 is SGHTA, CDR2 FQGNSA. J lost 0 bases, V lost 3 bases, and 9 bases had no gene match. This CDR3 region has 18 residues. This clonotype appeared a few times. No antigen is known for it. Arm-PCR of CDR3 regions and iRepertoire HTBI primers were used to build TCR beta libraries. TCRdb passed the multiplex PCR reads through MiXCR, listing each CDR3 protein once. The table records fewer than 650,000 distinct CDR3 sequences, about 16% of them present only once. Stated time point: newly diagnosed GD, antithyroid drugs for less than 3 months. RNA extracted from PBMCs served as the sequencing template. An endocrinology department in Xi'an, China, recruited the patients. A volume of 8.5 to 10 milliliters of peripheral blood was collected in EDTA tubes. This sample also appeared in a second study, on T cells in Graves' hyperthyroidism and ophthalmopathy.

The V and J genes are TRBV7-2 and TRBJ2-4; 9 bases line up with TRBD2. This sample comprised peripheral blood mononuclear cells (PBMCs), obtained at new diagnosis, from a patient treated with antithyroid drugs. The clonotype was recovered from a man between 18 and 29 years old with Graves disease. CDR3 loop: CASSFYLAGDLAKNIQYF. The CDR3 nucleotides are TGTGCCAGCAGCTTTTACTTAGCGGGAGATTTAGCCAAAAACATTCAGTACTTC.